The entry below describes one TCR beta chain. The specificity of this receptor is unknown. Within one base of it there is no much larger clone, and no base qualities were kept. The record originates from a study of blood T cell repertoires in COVID-19 (dated by TCRdb to 2019 to 2021). The study in broad terms: Samples from collaborators originated in the United States, Italy and Spain and spanned both the acute and convalescent phases of COVID-19. Samples were obtained from the ongoing ImmuneRACE study (first 160 participants) and from over a thousand subjects provided by 6 global collaborators. Deeply sampled blood TCRbeta repertoires from subjects exposed to, actively infected with, or recovered from COVID-19 were included in the dataset. The repertoires were made available in a free public database intended to serve as a resource for research on the immune response to SARS-CoV-2. Where HLA class I and class II types were available, the types were taken from metadata supplied by the sample provider, not from assay-based typing. The material from the prospective study consisted of cDNA or gDNA derived from T cells, B-cell-depleted T cells, or PBMCs. Sample metadata almost always included a de-identified subject ID, COVID-19 status, age in years and sex. General study outcomes and caveats: Clinical and demographic metadata were provided uncurated, with the amount varying by source and participant.

CDR1 and CDR2 were assigned from the germline V gene as SGHNT and YENEEA. The CDR3, from cysteine to phenylalanine, totals 12 residues. Only the CDR3 DNA is retained, 36 bases long and in frame from the first base. V trim: 5 bases; J trim: 6 bases; unmatched bases: 1. A second Seattle source provided samples from volunteer blood donors who had recovered from COVID-19. Whole blood was collected in K2EDTA tubes by collaborating institutions according to the institutions' own protocols. For TCRbeta analysis, collaborators shipped samples in one of three forms: frozen whole blood, isolated PBMCs, or DNA extracted from either of those sample types. TCRbeta CDR3 regions were amplified from genomic DNA using the immunoSEQ Assay, a bias-controlled multiplex PCR. In the source study's methods: The number of nucleated cells in each sample was estimated by amplification of reference gene primers within the assay. Sequence reads were collapsed and filtered to measure the absolute abundance of every unique TCRbeta CDR3 rearrangement. For each sample, productive Simpson clonality was calculated as the square root of Simpson's diversity index over productive rearrangements. In TCRdb, the immuneACCESS table is reduced to in-frame sequences with V and J assigned. These tables do not hold every clone; where another copy was compared, an unresolved V gene accounts for under half, and the others remain unexplained. D and trimming come from the DNA, and the V and J calls and clone size come from that table. In this sample the table shows over 300,000 clones, 89% of which occur a single time. The ten largest account for 5% to 7.5% of the sample.

This clonotype originated in a man younger than 35 who had recovered from COVID-19. Sequencing was carried out using peripheral blood. The chain couples TRBV11-3 to TRBJ1-1, with TRBD1 matching 9 junction bases. At the DNA level, the sequence is TGTGCCAGCAGCCGGACAGGGGCTGAAGCTTTCTTT. This encodes CASSRTGAEAFF.